These 10 T cell receptor beta chains share one sample of origin, sequenced in a study of cytomegalovirus exposure and HLA in healthy donors (dated by TCRdb to about 2017). Library creation used the immunoSEQ multiplex PCR assay. For the multiplex PCR, a mixture combining 60 forward primers for TCR Vbeta segments and 13 reverse primers for TCR Jbeta segments was used. As stored in TCRdb, this immuneACCESS dataset retains in-frame rearrangements with V and J assigned. A fraction of the clones does not appear; measured against another copy, unresolved V genes explain less than half of the discrepancy, and the remainder lacks a known reason. The table for this sample lists 100,000 to 150,000 clones; about 83% of them were counted only once. The ten biggest clones cover roughly 2.5% of the sample. What was sequenced was PBMCs. The receptors were sampled from a woman aged 35 to 49 in good health and CMV-seropositive.

The genes are TRBV18 and TRBJ2-4, with 11 nucleotides matching TRBD1. V gave up 4 bases and J gave up 6 bases; unmatched junction bases: 5. The CDR3 totals 15 residues. Germline V CDR1 and CDR2: KGHSH, LQKENI. The CDR3 DNA reads TGTGCCAGCTCACGAACCGGGACAGGGGGAAACATTCAGTACTTC. This codes for CASSRTGTGGNIQYF.

V and J are TRBV6-5 and TRBJ2-7; 9 bases are a match to TRBD1. The CDR3 has 15 residues. From germline, CDR1 is MNHEY and CDR2 SVGAGI. V lost 5 bases, J lost 5 bases, and 10 bases stayed unmatched. The CDR3 reads CASSAARDRVNEQYF. The CDR3 region has the DNA TGTGCCAGCAGTGCTGCCCGGGACAGGGTCAACGAGCAGTACTTC.

This clone has only a few counts. V is TRBV27 and J is TRBJ1-5; D is possibly TRBD1 (6 bases). Looked up from germline, CDR1 is MNHEY and CDR2 is SMNVEV (reference sequence). V gave up 5 bases and J gave up 0 bases, with 23 bases separating them. CDR3 length equals 19 residues. For the CDR3, the DNA is TGTGCCAGCAGTCCTCGACAGGCGACCCTTACATATAGCAATCAGCCCCAGCATTTT. Its protein product is CASSPRQATLTYSNQPQHF.

This clone was seen more than once but under ten times. The J gene is TRBJ1-2, the V gene TRBV4-2; TRBD1 matches 8 bases. Germline V lookup: CDR1 LGHNA, CDR2 YNFKEQ. V lost 4 bases, J lost 4 bases, and 11 bases stayed unmatched. This CDR3 region has 16 residues. This chain's CDR3 is CASSPEGTGVSYGYTF. CDR3 sequence (DNA): TGTGCCAGCAGCCCCGAGGGGACAGGAGTTTCCTATGGCTACACCTTC.

The V and J genes are TRBV28 and TRBJ1-2, with D hard to call. Trimming removed 7 bases from V and 3 bases from J, with 18 bases in between. This CDR3 has 15 residues. Looked up from germline, CDR1 is MDHEN and CDR2 is SYDVKM. CDR3 loop: CASTPGSNYYYGYTF. CDR3 bases: TGTGCCAGCACTCCGGGGAGTAACTATTACTATGGCTACACCTTC.

The chain links TRBV6-4 to TRBJ2-3, with 10 bases fitting TRBD2. The CDR3 spans 18 residues. Trimming removed 7 bases from V and 1 base from J; junction bases left unmatched: 14. The germline gives CDR1 MRHNA, CDR2 SNTAGT. CDR3 nucleotides: TGTGCCAGCATTGGGGGGCTAGCGGGAGTGAGGGGCACAGATACGCAGTATTTT. Translation: CASIGGLAGVRGTDTQYF.

The chain carries TRBV6-5 and TRBJ2-7; possibly TRBD1 for D (5 bases). This CDR3 comprises 14 residues. V lost 6 bases and J 2 bases, leaving 14 bases between the germline ends. Germline V lookup: CDR1 MNHEY, CDR2 SVGAGI. This CDR3 reads CASSPRQGPYEQYF. In DNA, the CDR3 is TGTGCCAGCAGCCCGAGGCAGGGCCCCTACGAGCAGTACTTC.

The chain joins TRBV7-9 to TRBJ2-3, with D uncertain. Deletions cut 4 bases from V and 2 bases from J, with 10 bases between. Germline lookup yields CDR1 SEHNR and CDR2 FQNEAQ (reference sequence). The length of the CDR3 is 14 residues. The CDR3 loop reads CASSSPEYTDTQYF. CDR3 bases: TGTGCCAGCAGCTCCCCGGAGTACACAGATACGCAGTATTTT.

The CDR3 DNA is TGTGCCAGCAGCTTAGACGCAGGGGGCCAGTACGAGCAGTACTTC. This gives the protein CASSLDAGGQYEQYF. The chain couples TRBV7-2 to TRBJ2-7; 8 bases align to TRBD1. In germline, CDR1 is SGHTA, CDR2 FQGNSA. The CDR3 loop spans 15 amino acids. J gave up 4 bases and V 1 base, and 6 bases lay outside the gene matches.

The chain combines TRBV7-9 with TRBJ2-3, with 11 bases fitting TRBD2. After removal of 4 bases from V and 1 base from J, the junction contained 1 base not matched to a gene. This CDR3 region has 15 residues. Germline V CDR1 and CDR2: SEHNR, FQNEAQ (reference sequence). CDR3 bases: TGTGCCAGCAGCTCGACTAGCGGGGGCACAGATACGCAGTATTTT. Protein product: CASSSTSGGTDTQYF.